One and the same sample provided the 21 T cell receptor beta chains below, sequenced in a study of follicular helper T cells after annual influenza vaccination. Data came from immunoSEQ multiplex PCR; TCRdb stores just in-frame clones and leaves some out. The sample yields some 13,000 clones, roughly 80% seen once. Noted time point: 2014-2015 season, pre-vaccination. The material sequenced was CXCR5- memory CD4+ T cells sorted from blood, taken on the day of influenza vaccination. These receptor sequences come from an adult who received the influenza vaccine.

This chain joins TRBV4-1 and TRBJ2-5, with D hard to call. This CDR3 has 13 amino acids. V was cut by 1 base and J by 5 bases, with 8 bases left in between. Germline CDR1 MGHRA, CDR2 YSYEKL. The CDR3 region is CASSQGPLETQYF. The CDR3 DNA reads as TGCGCCAGCAGCCAAGGACCTTTGGAGACCCAGTACTTC.

The CDR3 sequence: CASSSGTANTEAFF. CDR3 sequence (DNA): TGTGCCAGCAGTTCCGGGACGGCGAACACTGAAGCTTTCTTT. The chain employs TRBV6-4 and TRBJ1-1; a possible D gene is TRBD1 (5 bases). V was clipped by 5 bases and J by 1 base, with 11 bases between them. The CDR3 runs 14 residues. The germline V gene has CDR1 MRHNA and CDR2 SNTAGT.

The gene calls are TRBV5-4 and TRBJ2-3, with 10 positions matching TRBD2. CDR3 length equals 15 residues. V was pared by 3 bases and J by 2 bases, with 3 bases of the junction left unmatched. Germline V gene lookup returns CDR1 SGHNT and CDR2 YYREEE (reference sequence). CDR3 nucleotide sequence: TGTGCCAGCAGCTCCCTAGCGGGGGACACAGATACGCAGTATTTT. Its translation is CASSSLAGDTDTQYF.

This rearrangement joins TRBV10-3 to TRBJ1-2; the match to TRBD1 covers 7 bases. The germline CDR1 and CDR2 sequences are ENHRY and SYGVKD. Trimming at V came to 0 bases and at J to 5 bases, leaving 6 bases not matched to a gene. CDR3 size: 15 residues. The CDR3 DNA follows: TGTGCCATCAGTGAGTCGGACACCAGGGGGTATGGCTACACCTTC. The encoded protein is CAISESDTRGYGYTF.

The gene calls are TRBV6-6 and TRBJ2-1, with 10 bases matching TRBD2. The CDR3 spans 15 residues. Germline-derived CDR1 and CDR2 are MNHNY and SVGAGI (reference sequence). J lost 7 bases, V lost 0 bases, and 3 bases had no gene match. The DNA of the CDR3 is TGTGCCAGCAGTTACTCCGTAGCGGGGGGTAATGAGCAGTTCTTC. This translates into CASSYSVAGGNEQFF.

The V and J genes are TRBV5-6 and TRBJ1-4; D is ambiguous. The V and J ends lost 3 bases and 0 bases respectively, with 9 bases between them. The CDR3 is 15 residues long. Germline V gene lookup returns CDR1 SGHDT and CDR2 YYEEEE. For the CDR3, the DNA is TGTGCCAGCAGCTGGACCGGGACAACTAATGAAAAACTGTTTTTT. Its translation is CASSWTGTTNEKLFF.

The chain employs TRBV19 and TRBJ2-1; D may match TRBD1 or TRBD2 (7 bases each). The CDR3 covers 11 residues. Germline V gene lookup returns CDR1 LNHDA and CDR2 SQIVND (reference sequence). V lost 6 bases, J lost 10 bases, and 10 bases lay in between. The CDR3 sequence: CASRQGGEQFF. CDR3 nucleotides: TGTGCCAGTAGGCAGGGGGGGGAGCAGTTCTTC.

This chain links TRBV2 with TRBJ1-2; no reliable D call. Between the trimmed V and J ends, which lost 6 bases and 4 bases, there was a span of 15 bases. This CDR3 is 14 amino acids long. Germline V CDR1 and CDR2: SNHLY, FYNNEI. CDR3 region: CASSVVKGSYGYTF. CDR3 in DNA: TGTGCCAGCAGCGTGGTGAAGGGCAGCTATGGCTACACCTTC.

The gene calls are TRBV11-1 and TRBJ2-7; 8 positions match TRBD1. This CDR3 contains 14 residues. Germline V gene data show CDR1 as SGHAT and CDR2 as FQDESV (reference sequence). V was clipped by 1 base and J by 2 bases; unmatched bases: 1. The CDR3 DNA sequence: TGTGCCAGCAGCTTAGGACAGGGGCCCTACGAGCAGTACTTC. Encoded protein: CASSLGQGPYEQYF. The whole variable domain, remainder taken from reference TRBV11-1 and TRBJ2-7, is EAEVAQSPRYKITEKSQAVAFWCDPISGHATLYWYRQILGQGPELLVQFQDESVVDDSQLPKDRFSAERLKGVDSTLKIQPAELGDSAMYLCASSLGQGPYEQYFGPGTRLTVT.

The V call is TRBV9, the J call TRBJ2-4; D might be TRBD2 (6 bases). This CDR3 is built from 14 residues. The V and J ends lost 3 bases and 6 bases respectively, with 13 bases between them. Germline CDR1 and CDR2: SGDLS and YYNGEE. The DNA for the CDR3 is TGTGCCAGCAGCGGCGGGACCCGGGGAAACATTCAGTACTTC. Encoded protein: CASSGGTRGNIQYF. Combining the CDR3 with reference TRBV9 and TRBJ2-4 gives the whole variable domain DSGVTQTPKHLITATGQRVTLRCSPRSGDLSVYWYQQSLDQGLQFLIQYYNGEERAKGNILERFSAQQFPDLHSELNLSSLELGDSALYFCASSGGTRGNIQYFGAGTRLSVL.

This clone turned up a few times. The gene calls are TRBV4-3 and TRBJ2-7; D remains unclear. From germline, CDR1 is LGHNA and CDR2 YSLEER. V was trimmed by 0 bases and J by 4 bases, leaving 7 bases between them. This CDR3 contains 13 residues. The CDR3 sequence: CASSQEPGYEQYF. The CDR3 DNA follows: TGCGCCAGCAGCCAAGAACCTGGGTACGAGCAGTACTTC.

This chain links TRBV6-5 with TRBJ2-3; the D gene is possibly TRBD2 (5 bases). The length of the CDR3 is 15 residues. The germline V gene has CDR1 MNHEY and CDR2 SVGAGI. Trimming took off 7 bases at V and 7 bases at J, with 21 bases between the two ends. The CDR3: CASTPSGRMVNTQYF. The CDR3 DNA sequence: TGTGCCAGCACCCCGAGCGGCCGCATGGTAAATACGCAGTATTTT.

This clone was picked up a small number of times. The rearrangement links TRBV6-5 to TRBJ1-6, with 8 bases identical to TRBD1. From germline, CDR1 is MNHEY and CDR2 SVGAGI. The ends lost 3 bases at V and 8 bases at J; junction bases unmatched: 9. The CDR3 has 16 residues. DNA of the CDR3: TGTGCCAGCAGTTATTCCGACAGGGGAAGATATTCACCCCTCCACTTT. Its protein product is CASSYSDRGRYSPLHF.

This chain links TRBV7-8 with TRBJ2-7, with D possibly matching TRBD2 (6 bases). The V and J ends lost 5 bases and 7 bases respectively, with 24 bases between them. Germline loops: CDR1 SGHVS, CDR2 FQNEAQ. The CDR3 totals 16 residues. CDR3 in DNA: TGTGCCAGCAGCGCTAAGACCGGACTATTAACTTCGGAGCAGTACTTC. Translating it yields CASSAKTGLLTSEQYF.

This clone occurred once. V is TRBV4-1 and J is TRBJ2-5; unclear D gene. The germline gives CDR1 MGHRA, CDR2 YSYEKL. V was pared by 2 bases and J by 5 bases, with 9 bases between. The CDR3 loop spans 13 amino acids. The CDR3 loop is CASSQFSAETQYF. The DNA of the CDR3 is TGCGCCAGCAGCCAATTCTCGGCGGAGACCCAGTACTTC.

The CDR3 DNA sequence: TGTGCCAGCAGCTTAGAAGGCGGGGGGGCTAATGAGCAGTTCTTC. Translated, it gives CASSLEGGGANEQFF. The chain has TRBV7-2 and TRBJ2-1, with 9 bases lining up with TRBD2. Trimming removed 1 base from V and 7 bases from J; junction bases left unmatched: 5. The CDR3 runs 15 residues. Germline V gene data show CDR1 as SGHTA and CDR2 as FQGNSA.

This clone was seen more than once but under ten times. CDR3 protein: CASSQDVQGNTIYF. The CDR3 DNA sequence: TGCGCCAGCAGCCAAGATGTCCAGGGAAACACCATATATTTT. This rearrangement joins TRBV4-3 to TRBJ1-3, with D unclear. This CDR3 is built from 14 residues. CDR1 is LGHNA and CDR2 is YSLEER in the germline V gene. V lost 0 bases to trimming and J lost 4 bases, with 7 bases between them.

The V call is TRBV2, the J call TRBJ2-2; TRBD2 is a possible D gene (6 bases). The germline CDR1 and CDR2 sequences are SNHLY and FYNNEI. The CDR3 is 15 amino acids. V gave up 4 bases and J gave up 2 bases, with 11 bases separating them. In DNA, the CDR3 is TGTGCCAGCAGTGTGCTAGGGACTAACACCGGGGAGCTGTTTTTT. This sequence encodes CASSVLGTNTGELFF.

The CDR3 loop is CASSLSPGTGVGGYTF. The CDR3, as DNA: TGTGCCAGCAGCCTTTCTCCCGGGACAGGGGTCGGTGGCTACACCTTC. The gene calls are TRBV7-3 and TRBJ1-2, with TRBD1 matching over 10 bases. CDR3 length: 16 residues. In germline, CDR1 is SGHTA, CDR2 FQGTGA. Germline trimming cut 5 bases from V and 7 bases from J; bases unmatched to any gene: 13.

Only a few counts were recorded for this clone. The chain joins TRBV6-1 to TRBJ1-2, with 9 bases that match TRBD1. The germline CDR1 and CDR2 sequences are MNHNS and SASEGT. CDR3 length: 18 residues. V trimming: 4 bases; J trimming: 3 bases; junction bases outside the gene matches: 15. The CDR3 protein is CASSAIGTGTRWDYGYTF. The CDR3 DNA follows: TGTGCCAGCAGTGCCATCGGGACAGGGACAAGGTGGGACTATGGCTACACCTTC.

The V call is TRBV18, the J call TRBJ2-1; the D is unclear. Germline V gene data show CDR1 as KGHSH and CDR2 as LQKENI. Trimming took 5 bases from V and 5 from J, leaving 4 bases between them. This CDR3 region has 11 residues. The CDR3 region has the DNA TGTGCCAGCTCAGGGGACAATGAGCAGTTCTTC. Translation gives CASSGDNEQFF.